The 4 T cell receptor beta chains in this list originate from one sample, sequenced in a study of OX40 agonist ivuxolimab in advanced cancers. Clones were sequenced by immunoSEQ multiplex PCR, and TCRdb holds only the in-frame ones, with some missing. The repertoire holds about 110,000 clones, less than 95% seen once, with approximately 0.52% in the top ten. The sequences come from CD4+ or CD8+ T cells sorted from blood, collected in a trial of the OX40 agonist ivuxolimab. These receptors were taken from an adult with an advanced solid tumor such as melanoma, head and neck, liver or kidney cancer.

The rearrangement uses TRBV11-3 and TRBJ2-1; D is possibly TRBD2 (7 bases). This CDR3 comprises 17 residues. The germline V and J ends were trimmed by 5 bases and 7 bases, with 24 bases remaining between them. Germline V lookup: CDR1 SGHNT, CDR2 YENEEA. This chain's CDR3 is CASSPHPWGGQGNEQFF. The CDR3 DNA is TGTGCCAGCAGCCCGCACCCCTGGGGGGGGCAGGGGAATGAGCAGTTCTTC. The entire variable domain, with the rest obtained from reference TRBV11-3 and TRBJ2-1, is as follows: EAGVVQSPRYKIIEKKQPVAFWCNPISGHNTLYWYLQNLGQGPELLIRYENEEAVDDSQLPKDRFSAERLKGVDSTLKIQPAELGDSAVYLCASSPHPWGGQGNEQFFGPGTRLTVL.

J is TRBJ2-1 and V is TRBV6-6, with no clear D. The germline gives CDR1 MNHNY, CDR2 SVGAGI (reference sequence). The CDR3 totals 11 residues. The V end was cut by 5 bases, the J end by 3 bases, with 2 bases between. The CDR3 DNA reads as TGTGCCAGCAGTCGCTACAATGAGCAGTTCTTC. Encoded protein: CASSRYNEQFF.

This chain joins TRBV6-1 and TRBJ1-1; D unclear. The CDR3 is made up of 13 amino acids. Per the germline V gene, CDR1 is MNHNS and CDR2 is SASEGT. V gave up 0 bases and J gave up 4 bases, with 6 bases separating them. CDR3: CASSEAAFTEAFF. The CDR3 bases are TGTGCCAGCAGTGAAGCGGCGTTCACTGAAGCTTTCTTT.

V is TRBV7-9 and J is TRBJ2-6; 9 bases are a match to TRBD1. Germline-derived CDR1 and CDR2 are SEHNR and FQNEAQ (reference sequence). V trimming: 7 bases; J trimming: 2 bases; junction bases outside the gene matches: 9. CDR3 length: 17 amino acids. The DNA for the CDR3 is TGTGCCAGCACCATACGGGACAGGGTAGCTGGGGCCAACGTCCTGACTTTC. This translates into CASTIRDRVAGANVLTF.